This paragraph reports one TCR beta chain. This record belongs to a study of blood T cell repertoires in COVID-19. For the study at large: Samples came from the United States, Italy and Spain, spanning acute and convalescent COVID-19. From T cells, B-cell-depleted T cells, or PBMCs came the material, which was cDNA or gDNA.

Using immunoSEQ multiplex PCR, the repertoire was profiled, and TCRdb retains in-frame clones only, with some absent. Of 50,000 to 65,000 clones in the sample, roughly nine tenths were seen once. The CDR3 is made up of 15 amino acids. The V and J ends lost 3 bases and 3 bases respectively, with 14 bases between them. CDR1 ENHRY and CDR2 SYGVKD come from the germline V gene. V and J are TRBV10-3 and TRBJ2-5, with D possibly matching TRBD2 (6 bases). The specimen was peripheral blood. The receptor was isolated from an older woman with active or convalescent COVID-19. This CDR3 is CAISDPGLVEETQYF. CDR3 bases: TGTGCCATCAGTGACCCGGGACTGGTAGAAGAGACCCAGTACTTC.